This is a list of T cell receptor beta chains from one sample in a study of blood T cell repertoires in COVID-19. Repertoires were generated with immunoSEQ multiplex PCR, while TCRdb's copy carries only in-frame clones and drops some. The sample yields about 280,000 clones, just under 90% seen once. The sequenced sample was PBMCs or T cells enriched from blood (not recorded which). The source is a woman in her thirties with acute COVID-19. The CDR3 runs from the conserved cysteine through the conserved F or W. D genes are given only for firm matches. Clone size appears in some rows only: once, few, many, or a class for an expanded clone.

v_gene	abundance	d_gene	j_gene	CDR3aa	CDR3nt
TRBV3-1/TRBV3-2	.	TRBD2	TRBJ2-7	CASSQEASGSPYEQYF	TGTGCCAGCAGCCAAGAGGCTAGCGGGAGCCCCTACGAGCAGTACTTC
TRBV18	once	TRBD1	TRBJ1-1	CASSPPGQVHAEAFF	TGTGCCAGCTCACCGCCGGGACAGGTCCACGCTGAAGCTTTCTTT
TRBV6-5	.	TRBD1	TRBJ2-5	CASRPVNRGEETQYF	TGTGCCAGCAGGCCCGTAAACAGGGGGGAAGAGACCCAGTACTTC
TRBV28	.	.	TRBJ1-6	CAPFERAGDDSPLHF	TGTGCCCCCTTCGAGAGGGCAGGGGATGATTCACCCCTCCACTTT
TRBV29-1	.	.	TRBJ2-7	CSVGGNYEQYF	TGCAGCGTAGGGGGAAACTACGAGCAGTACTTC
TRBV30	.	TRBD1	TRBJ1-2	CAWAELDRGPGYGYTF	TGTGCCTGGGCGGAACTGGACAGGGGGCCGGGGTATGGCTACACCTTC
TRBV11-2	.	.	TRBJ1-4	CASSAGPGRDFNEKLFF	TGTGCCAGCAGCGCCGGGCCGGGTCGGGACTTTAATGAAAAACTGTTTTTT
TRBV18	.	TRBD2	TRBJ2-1	CASSPPTSGDNEQFF	TGTGCCAGCTCACCACCGACTAGCGGAGACAATGAGCAGTTCTTC
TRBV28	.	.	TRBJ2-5	CASSSIRHQETQYF	TGTGCCAGCAGTTCTATTCGCCACCAAGAGACCCAGTACTTC
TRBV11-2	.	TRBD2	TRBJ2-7	CASSLVGLDSYEQYF	TGTGCCAGCAGCTTAGTGGGACTAGACTCCTACGAGCAGTACTTC
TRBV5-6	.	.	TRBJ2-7	CASSLVPGSEQYF	TGTGCCAGCAGCTTGGTTCCAGGGTCCGAGCAGTACTTC
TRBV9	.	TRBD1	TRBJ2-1	CASSVGTGSYNEQFF	TGTGCCAGCAGCGTAGGGACAGGGTCCTACAATGAGCAGTTCTTC
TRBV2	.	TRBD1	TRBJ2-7	CASSYRPGTANYEQYF	TGTGCCAGCAGCTACCGACCTGGGACAGCTAACTACGAGCAGTACTTC
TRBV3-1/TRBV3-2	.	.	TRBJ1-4	CASSLKGRSEKLFF	TGTGCCAGCAGCCTTAAGGGGAGGAGTGAAAAACTGTTTTTT
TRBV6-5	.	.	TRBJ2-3	CASRGGATDTQYF	TGTGCCAGCCGAGGAGGGGCAACAGATACGCAGTATTTT
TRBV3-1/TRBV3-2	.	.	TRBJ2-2	CASRGDVAYTGELFF	TGTGCCAGCAGAGGGGATGTGGCGTACACCGGGGAGCTGTTTTTT
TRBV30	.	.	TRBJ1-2	CAWSVQAVNYGYTF	TGTGCCTGGAGTGTACAGGCGGTAAACTATGGCTACACCTTC
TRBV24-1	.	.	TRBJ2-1	CATSAGLDNEQFF	TGTGCCACCAGCGCAGGGTTAGACAATGAGCAGTTCTTC
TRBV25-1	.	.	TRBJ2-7	CASSESNYEQYF	TGTGCCAGCAGTGAATCTAATTACGAGCAGTACTTC
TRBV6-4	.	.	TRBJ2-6	CASSDLSQGGSGANVLTF	TGTGCCAGCAGTGACTTGTCGCAGGGTGGGTCTGGGGCCAACGTCCTGACTTTC
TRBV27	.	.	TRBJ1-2	CASSSHEGVVYGYTF	TGTGCCAGCAGTTCCCACGAAGGGGTGGTCTATGGCTACACCTTC